Presented here are 10 T cell receptor beta chains from one specimen sequenced in a study of monozygotic twins with inflammatory bowel disease. TCRdb re-called the 5' RACE reads, yielding one record per CDR3 amino acid sequence without DNA. The repertoire table contains some 200,000 distinct CDR3 sequences. The sample comprised blood. Receptors were obtained from a human donor with ulcerative colitis or Crohn's disease, or a healthy co-twin of an affected twin (not recorded which).

The chain combines TRBV29-1 with TRBJ2-2; with no DNA, the TCRdb D assignment of TRBD2 cannot be verified. The CDR3 sequence is 14 residues long. In germline, CDR1 is SQVTM, CDR2 ANQGSEA. CDR3 sequence reads: CSAAGRAGTGELFF.

The chain combines TRBV18 with TRBJ2-2; the D call from TCRdb, TRBD2, cannot be confirmed without DNA. CDR1 and CDR2 (germline): KGHSH, LQKENI. The CDR3 contains 13 residues. The CDR3 spells CASSQDFTGELFF.

The gene calls are TRBV7-2 and TRBJ1-6. CDR1 and CDR2 (germline): SGHTA, FQGNSA. The CDR3 extends over 13 amino acids. CDR3 loop: CASSSDSVAPLHF.

The chain links TRBV7-8 to TRBJ2-3; TCRdb's D call of TRBD2 is untestable without DNA. The CDR3 is 17 amino acids. Germline V gives CDR1 SGHVS, CDR2 FQNEAQ. CDR3 sequence reads: CASSWVPVRDFTDTQYF. Full variable domain (rest looked up from reference TRBV7-8 and TRBJ2-3): GAGVSQSPRYKVAKRGQDVALRCDPISGHVSLFWYQQALGQGPEFLTYFQNEAQLDKSGLPSDRFFAERPEGSVSTLKIQRTQQEDSAVYLCASSWVPVRDFTDTQYFGPGTRLTVL.

This chain uses TRBV27 with TRBJ2-1; as DNA is missing, the TRBD1 call by TCRdb cannot be tested. CDR3 length equals 14 residues. From germline, CDR1 is MNHEY and CDR2 SMNVEV (reference sequence). This CDR3 reads CASSLGGSGNEQFF.

V is TRBV25-1 and J is TRBJ2-1; TCRdb calls TRBD1, which cannot be checked without DNA. The germline CDR1 and CDR2 sequences are MGHDK and SYGVNS. The CDR3 is 16 residues long. CDR3 region: CASSESGTGRHNEQFF.

The chain's CDR3 is CSGDSYNEQFF. The chain links TRBV20-1 to TRBJ2-1. The length of the CDR3 is 11 residues. Germline CDR1 reads DFQATT; CDR2 reads SNEGSKA (reference sequence).

The chain combines TRBV5-1 with TRBJ2-5; lacking DNA, the TRBD1 call made by TCRdb goes unchecked. Germline values: CDR1 SGHRS, CDR2 YFSETQ. The CDR3 has 13 residues. CDR3 protein: CASRYDPGETQYF.

The V gene is TRBV20-1, the J gene TRBJ2-1; TCRdb outputs TRBD2, but without DNA this stays unchecked. This CDR3 comprises 16 residues. CDR1 and CDR2 (germline): DFQATT, SNEGSKA (reference sequence). CDR3 sequence reads: CSAGTSGGGLRDEQFF.

J is TRBJ1-5 and V is TRBV4-1; the TRBD1 assignment by TCRdb is unverifiable without DNA. The CDR3 covers 19 residues. The germline gives CDR1 MGHRA, CDR2 YSYEKL. The CDR3 region is CASSQNPDREFGSNQPQHF.